These 26 T cell receptor beta chains came from one sample sequenced in a study of beta chain features in type 1 diabetes. General study results and limits: Shorter TCRB CDR3s, moderately but significantly so, marked every one of the four CD4+ subsets in Type 1 diabetes patients.

Every isolated RNA sample was fully reverse transcribed, so sequencing captured expressed TCRB transcripts. TCRdb's table, derived via immunoSEQ multiplex PCR, lists solely in-frame clones and lacks some. Of a few hundred thousand clones listed, roughly 12% are singletons. No antigen has been identified for these receptors. Sequenced material: naive CD4+ T cells from blood. The receptors here all came from a woman aged 18 to 35 with type 1 diabetes.

Only a few counts were recorded for this clone. The chain recombines TRBV4-3 with TRBJ2-1, with 8 bases matching TRBD1. Germline V gives CDR1 LGHNA, CDR2 YSLEER. CDR3 length: 16 amino acids. The trim removed 6 bases at V and 7 bases at J, leaving 14 bases unmatched. Here the CDR3 reads CASRKKTGTGSNEQFF. The CDR3 DNA follows: TGCGCCAGCAGGAAAAAGACCGGGACAGGTAGTAATGAGCAGTTCTTC.

The J gene is TRBJ2-5, the V gene TRBV19, with 9 bases fitting TRBD1. The ends lost 6 bases at V and 10 bases at J; junction bases unmatched: 15. This CDR3 has 15 residues. Germline loops: CDR1 LNHDA, CDR2 SQIVND (reference sequence). In nucleotides, the CDR3 is TGTGCCAGTAGATCAGCCGGGACAGGGCGGATTGACCAGTACTTC. Translating gives CASRSAGTGRIDQYF.

The chain combines TRBV5-1 with TRBJ2-7; TRBD1 agrees at 7 bases. Germline V lookup: CDR1 SGHRS, CDR2 YFSETQ. The junction had 3 bases not matched to a gene; V was cut back by 5 bases and J by 1 base. The CDR3 covers 13 residues. DNA for the CDR3: TGCGCCAGCAGTGGGACAGTTTCCTACGAGCAGTACTTC. Translating it yields CASSGTVSYEQYF. The whole variable domain, remainder taken from reference TRBV5-1 and TRBJ2-7, is KAGVTQTPRYLIKTRGQQVTLSCSPISGHRSVSWYQQTPGQGLQFLFEYFSETQRNKGNFPGRFSGRQFSNSRSEMNVSTLELGDSALYLCASSGTVSYEQYFGPGTRLTVT.

The chain uses TRBV7-9 and TRBJ2-7; 8 bases line up with TRBD2. V lost 7 bases to trimming and J lost 5 bases; unmatched junction nucleotides: 16. This CDR3 has 16 residues. Germline V CDR1 and CDR2: SEHNR, FQNEAQ (reference sequence). The CDR3 region is CASKLNSGGQSNEQYF. CDR3 DNA: TGTGCCAGCAAACTCAACTCGGGGGGGCAGTCGAACGAGCAGTACTTC.

This clone was seen a single time. This rearrangement joins TRBV28 to TRBJ1-2; perhaps TRBD1 as D (6 bases). This CDR3 region has 15 residues. Germline CDR1 MDHEN, CDR2 SYDVKM. V gave up 3 bases and J gave up 4 bases, with 15 bases separating them. CDR3: CASSLGGPISYGYTF. The CDR3 bases are TGTGCCAGCAGTTTGGGGGGGCCTATCTCCTATGGCTACACCTTC.

In its sample, this clone was seen a few times. V is TRBV29-1 and J is TRBJ2-3; D is perhaps TRBD1 (6 bases). Germline V CDR1 and CDR2: SQVTM, ANQGSEA. Deletions cut 5 bases from V and 2 bases from J, with 20 bases between. This CDR3 region has 16 residues. CDR3 sequence reads: CSVLAGQGSSTDTQYF. The CDR3 nucleotides are TGCAGCGTTCTAGCCGGGCAGGGGTCCTCCACAGATACGCAGTATTTT.

This clone was detected only a few times. The chain joins TRBV25-1 to TRBJ2-3, with D maybe TRBD2 (5 bases). The germline V gene encodes CDR1 MGHDK and CDR2 SYGVNS. The CDR3 sequence is 18 residues long. Trimming took off 1 base at V and 5 bases at J, with 22 bases between the two ends. CDR3 DNA: TGTGCCAGCAGTGAATCACCTAGGAGCACTAGAGGGAGAGATACGCAGTATTTT. Protein sequence: CASSESPRSTRGRDTQYF.

The rearrangement uses TRBV5-1 and TRBJ2-5; 7 positions match TRBD1. Per germline, CDR1 SGHRS and CDR2 YFSETQ. The CDR3 sequence is 13 residues long. V lost 7 bases and J lost 2; bases outside the gene matches: 5. CDR3 in DNA: TGCGCCAGCCGAGGGGACAGTCAAGAGACCCAGTACTTC. This gives the protein CASRGDSQETQYF.

A few counts support this clone. The chain recombines TRBV5-1 with TRBJ2-1, with 9 nucleotides matching TRBD2. The CDR3 consists of 15 residues. V was pared by 4 bases and J by 4 bases, with 6 bases of the junction left unmatched. Germline CDR1 and CDR2: SGHRS and YFSETQ. In DNA, the CDR3 is TGCGCCAGCAGCCGGCAAGCGGGAGGATACAATGAGCAGTTCTTC. Protein: CASSRQAGGYNEQFF.

This chain links TRBV28 with TRBJ2-2, with D possibly being TRBD1 (5 bases). Germline V gene sequence: CDR1 MDHEN, CDR2 SYDVKM. The V end was cut by 4 bases, the J end by 5 bases, with 11 bases between. The CDR3 totals 14 residues. CDR3 amino acids: CASSSGAWTGELFF. CDR3 DNA: TGTGCCAGCAGTTCTGGGGCATGGACCGGGGAGCTGTTTTTT.

V gene TRBV7-6 combines with J gene TRBJ2-3, with D perhaps TRBD2 (5 bases). This CDR3 has 14 amino acids. V was pared by 8 bases and J by 0 bases, with 12 bases between. Germline CDR1 is SGHVS and CDR2 is FNYEAQ. This chain's CDR3 is CASSIASSTDTQYF. Here the CDR3 DNA reads TGTGCCAGCTCCATAGCGTCTAGCACAGATACGCAGTATTTT. The whole variable domain, remainder taken from reference TRBV7-6 and TRBJ2-3, is GAGVSQSPRYKVTKRGQDVALRCDPISGHVSLYWYRQALGQGPEFLTYFNYEAQQDKSGLPNDRFSAERPEGSISTLTIQRTEQRDSAMYRCASSIASSTDTQYFGPGTRLTVL.

This clone was found a few times. V is TRBV29-1 and J is TRBJ2-3, with a possible D match to TRBD1 (6 bases). The CDR3 totals 13 residues. Trimming took off 3 bases at V and 5 bases at J, with 12 bases between the two ends. Germline CDR1 is SQVTM and CDR2 is ANQGSEA. Here the CDR3 DNA reads TGCAGCGTTGAGGGAACAGGGCTAGATACGCAGTATTTT. It specifies CSVEGTGLDTQYF.

This clone appeared a few times. The chain joins TRBV5-1 to TRBJ2-1, with 10 nucleotides matching TRBD2. Trimming removed 1 base from V and 6 bases from J; junction bases left unmatched: 7. The CDR3 is 16 amino acids. The germline V gene has CDR1 SGHRS and CDR2 YFSETQ. The CDR3 region is CASSLRLAGDLNEQFF. CDR3 DNA sequence: TGCGCCAGCAGCTTGAGGCTAGCGGGGGACCTCAATGAGCAGTTCTTC. Full variable domain (remainder filled in from reference TRBV5-1 and TRBJ2-1): KAGVTQTPRYLIKTRGQQVTLSCSPISGHRSVSWYQQTPGQGLQFLFEYFSETQRNKGNFPGRFSGRQFSNSRSEMNVSTLELGDSALYLCASSLRLAGDLNEQFFGPGTRLTVL.

The gene calls are TRBV30 and TRBJ2-5, with D perhaps matching TRBD2 (5 bases). From germline, CDR1 is GTSNPN and CDR2 SVGIG (reference sequence). The CDR3 is 12 residues long. Deletions cut 0 bases from V and 6 bases from J, with 8 bases between. CDR3 nucleotides: TGTGCCTGGAGTGTACCGGGGAAGACCCAGTACTTC. The encoded protein is CAWSVPGKTQYF.

This chain uses TRBV28 with TRBJ2-7; 9 bases match TRBD2. The germline V gene encodes CDR1 MDHEN and CDR2 SYDVKM. After removal of 5 bases from V and 0 bases from J, the junction contained 2 bases not matched to a gene. The CDR3 has 14 residues. CDR3 in amino acids: CASSPTSGSYEQYF. DNA for the CDR3: TGTGCCAGCAGTCCGACTAGCGGCTCCTACGAGCAGTACTTC.

This chain joins TRBV5-1 and TRBJ2-7; D call uncertain. This CDR3 spans 14 amino acids. V lost 0 bases to trimming and J lost 6 bases, with 13 bases between them. The germline V gene encodes CDR1 SGHRS and CDR2 YFSETQ. The CDR3 here is CASSLEPNPFEQYF. The CDR3 DNA follows: TGCGCCAGCAGCTTGGAGCCGAATCCCTTCGAGCAGTACTTC.

The table lists this clone with a few counts. The chain carries TRBV6-1 and TRBJ2-3, with TRBD2 matching 14 bases. In germline, CDR1 is MNHNS, CDR2 SASEGT. The CDR3 length is 18 residues. After removal of 4 bases from V and 0 bases from J, the junction contained 6 bases not matched to a gene. The CDR3 DNA reads as TGTGCCAGCAGTGCCGGGACTAGCGGGGGTATCAGCACAGATACGCAGTATTTT. As protein: CASSAGTSGGISTDTQYF.

This clone was recorded a few times. The rearrangement links TRBV2 to TRBJ2-2; tentative D call: TRBD2 (6 bases). Germline V gene sequence: CDR1 SNHLY, CDR2 FYNNEI. CDR3 length: 16 amino acids. V was shortened by 7 bases and J by 1 base, with 16 bases between the two germline ends. For the CDR3, the DNA is TGTGCCAGCACCCAGGAGGGCAGGGTGAACACCGGGGAGCTGTTTTTT. Translation: CASTQEGRVNTGELFF. The full variable domain, rest sourced from reference TRBV2 and TRBJ2-2, is EPEVTQTPSHQVTQMGQEVILRCVPISNHLYFYWYRQILGQKVEFLVSFYNNEISEKSEIFDDQFSVERPDGSNFTLKIRSTKLEDSAMYFCASTQEGRVNTGELFFGEGSRLTVL.

The V gene is TRBV15, the J gene TRBJ1-2; 9 bases are a match to TRBD1. Germline V gene data show CDR1 as LNHNV and CDR2 as YYDKDF (reference sequence). This CDR3 is built from 16 residues. The junction had 6 bases not matched to a gene; V was cut back by 1 base and J by 3 bases. The CDR3 spells CATSRGGTGRDYGYTF. In DNA form, the CDR3 reads TGTGCCACCAGCAGAGGCGGGACAGGGAGGGACTATGGCTACACCTTC.

The sample holds a few counts of this clone. J is TRBJ1-6 and V is TRBV25-1; a weak D match, TRBD1 (5 bases). With 5 bases removed from V and 7 bases from J, the gap between germline ends came to 12 bases. The CDR3 loop spans 14 amino acids. The germline V gene encodes CDR1 MGHDK and CDR2 SYGVNS. The CDR3 DNA reads TGTGCCAGCAGTCTGCGGGGCCAAAATTCACCCCTCCACTTT. Translation: CASSLRGQNSPLHF. Using reference TRBV25-1 and TRBJ1-6 for the parts outside the CDR3, the full variable domain is EADIYQTPRYLVIGTGKKITLECSQTMGHDKMYWYQQDPGMELHLIHYSYGVNSTEKGDLSSESTVSRIRTEHFPLTLESARPSHTSQYLCASSLRGQNSPLHFGNGTRLTVT.

This clone was observed a handful of times. This chain joins TRBV5-1 and TRBJ1-1; 8 bases line up with TRBD1. Germline V gene data show CDR1 as SGHRS and CDR2 as YFSETQ. Losses at the gene ends were 0 bases for V and 0 bases for J; bases not matched to a gene: 4. CDR3 length equals 16 residues. The CDR3 coding sequence is TGCGCCAGCAGCTTGGGGCAGGGGGCCTTGAACACTGAAGCTTTCTTT. It specifies CASSLGQGALNTEAFF.

The chain couples TRBV29-1 to TRBJ1-2; D is perhaps TRBD1 (5 bases). CDR3 length: 12 residues. Trimming pared 7 bases from V and 5 bases from J, leaving 14 bases between. The germline V gene has CDR1 SQVTM and CDR2 ANQGSEA. In nucleotides, the CDR3 is TGCAGCGCCCAGGGATTGGGGTATGGCTACACCTTC. Translation: CSAQGLGYGYTF.

This clone was observed a few times. V and J are TRBV4-2 and TRBJ1-4, with D unresolved. Trimming took off 2 bases at V and 0 bases at J, with 13 bases between the two ends. The germline V gene has CDR1 LGHNA and CDR2 YNFKEQ. This CDR3 comprises 17 residues. In DNA form, the CDR3 reads TGTGCCAGCAGCCAATTTCAGAGGGCGACAACTAATGAAAAACTGTTTTTT. It is translated as CASSQFQRATTNEKLFF.

This clone was detected once. The chain uses TRBV4-3 and TRBJ1-2; 8 bases map to TRBD1. The V gene's germline CDR1 is LGHNA and CDR2 YSLEER. V was clipped by 0 bases and J by 7 bases; unmatched bases: 13. CDR3 length: 17 residues. CDR3 region: CASSQDRHPDRVGGYTF. The CDR3 DNA sequence: TGCGCCAGCAGCCAAGACCGGCATCCGGACAGGGTGGGTGGCTACACCTTC.

The chain uses TRBV7-2 and TRBJ2-7, with a weak D call TRBD1 (5 bases). The CDR3 has 15 residues. Trimming pared 8 bases from V and 0 bases from J, leaving 17 bases between. Germline CDR1 is SGHTA and CDR2 is FQGNSA. CDR3 nucleotides: TGTGCCAGCCGCATGGGGCCTACCAGCTCCTACGAGCAGTACTTC. It specifies CASRMGPTSSYEQYF.

The V gene is TRBV29-1, the J gene TRBJ1-5; tentative D call: TRBD1 (5 bases). The germline V gene has CDR1 SQVTM and CDR2 ANQGSEA. This CDR3 region has 13 residues. Trimming removed 6 bases at V and 0 bases at J, with 9 bases between. The CDR3 reads CSVKTGSNQPQHF. CDR3 coding DNA: TGCAGCGTGAAAACAGGTAGCAATCAGCCCCAGCATTTT.